This TCR beta chain was obtained from a study of blood T cell repertoires in COVID-19. The germline CDR1 and CDR2 sequences are MDHEN and SYDVKM. The CDR3 covers 16 residues. V lost 2 bases, J lost 7 bases, and 10 bases stayed unmatched. Libraries were prepared by immunoSEQ multiplex PCR; TCRdb keeps only in-frame clonotypes and omits some of them. The sample consists of around 210,000 clones, 60% to 85% of them appearing once. The chain links TRBV28 to TRBJ1-5, with 8 bases matching TRBD1. The TCR was taken from a woman aged 70-85 years with acute or convalescent COVID-19. What was sequenced was peripheral blood. DNA of the CDR3: TGTGCCAGCAGTTTAGGGACAGGTGCTGCGGGCCAGCCCCAGCATTTT. Amino acids: CASSLGTGAAGQPQHF.